This entry features one TCR beta chain sequence. As yet, its antigen is unknown. The protocol was immunoSEQ multiplex PCR, while the TCRdb copy is restricted to in-frame clones and leaves out a portion. The sample has about 150,000 clones, about 91% seen once. This sample was taken from a study of T cell responses to AZD1222 COVID-19 vaccine. Study-wide points: In all cases, repertoires were sampled only after the peak T cell response. The sample set comprised mostly white British donors with more females, and clonal diversity was possibly underestimated. Spike-specific TCRs gained breadth and depth after people received two AZD1222 doses. Regions left unmutated in variants are reportedly the target of nearly half of spike-specific TCRs.

This CDR3 spans 14 amino acids. V shed 0 bases and J shed 8 bases, with 13 bases lying between them. From germline, CDR1 is LNHNV and CDR2 YYDKDF (reference sequence). This clonotype originated in an adult in good health. The rearrangement joins TRBV15 to TRBJ1-2; D remains unclear. This sample comprised peripheral blood, obtained on day 0 of AZD1222 vaccination. The DNA of the CDR3 is TGTGCCACCAGCAGAGATCAGGACCGCGTGGGCTACACCTTC. Its protein is CATSRDQDRVGYTF.